The T cell receptor beta chain described here comes from a study of long-term antiretroviral therapy in people with HIV. Overall study results and limits: Subsequent to ART, diversity was augmented yet persisted below that of transplant donor controls. Specimen acquisition occurred between the mid-2000s and the late 2010s, potentially under older ART regimens. Compared with controls, HIV repertoires showed narrower CDR3 length ranges.

This clone showed up just a few times. Its antigen is not known. The CDR3 totals 15 residues. V gave up 8 bases and J gave up 0 bases, with 17 bases separating them. Germline loops: CDR1 SEHNR, CDR2 FQNEAQ (reference sequence). Samples were assayed with immunoSEQ v3.0 at survey level. Only in-frame clones appear in the TCRdb table, and some are missing; sequencing was by immunoSEQ multiplex PCR. Among approximately 32,000 clones listed, about 80% were seen once. The chain couples TRBV7-9 to TRBJ2-7; tentatively, D is TRBD2 (6 bases). The receptor was derived from a man younger than 35 with HIV. Source: unsorted PBMCs, taken 0.4 years before starting antiretroviral therapy. CDR3 protein: CASAPWAGSSYEQYF. The CDR3, as DNA: TGTGCCAGCGCACCGTGGGCGGGAAGCTCCTACGAGCAGTACTTC.